The TCR beta chain described here comes from a study of post-analysis software for immune sequencing data. Study overall: Relapsing-remitting, secondary progressive and progressive-relapsing multiple sclerosis were all included among the disease courses. Points from the study as a whole: Significantly lower normalized Chao1 diversity was seen in multiple sclerosis patients than in controls.

TCR beta cDNA libraries had unique molecular identifiers. When roughly 1 to 10 million T cells were used, they gave 500,000 or so cDNA molecules. One entry per CDR3 protein, called by TCRdb with MiXCR from the PCR reads. This sample has 820,000 or so distinct CDR3 sequences; approximately 53% occur once, and the top ten carry about 4.8%. About this clonotype itself: Its antigen is unknown.

The clonotype comes from a girl under 18 with multiple sclerosis. The sample consisted of blood.

For the CDR3, the DNA is TGTGCCACCAGTGATACGGGGGGGCCCGCAGATACGCAGTATTTT. Protein sequence: CATSDTGGPADTQYF. The V gene is TRBV24-1, the J gene TRBJ2-3; 8 positions match TRBD2. Trimming took 3 bases from V and 4 from J; bases not matched to a gene: 5. This CDR3 region has 15 residues. Germline CDR1 is KGHDR and CDR2 is SFDVKD.